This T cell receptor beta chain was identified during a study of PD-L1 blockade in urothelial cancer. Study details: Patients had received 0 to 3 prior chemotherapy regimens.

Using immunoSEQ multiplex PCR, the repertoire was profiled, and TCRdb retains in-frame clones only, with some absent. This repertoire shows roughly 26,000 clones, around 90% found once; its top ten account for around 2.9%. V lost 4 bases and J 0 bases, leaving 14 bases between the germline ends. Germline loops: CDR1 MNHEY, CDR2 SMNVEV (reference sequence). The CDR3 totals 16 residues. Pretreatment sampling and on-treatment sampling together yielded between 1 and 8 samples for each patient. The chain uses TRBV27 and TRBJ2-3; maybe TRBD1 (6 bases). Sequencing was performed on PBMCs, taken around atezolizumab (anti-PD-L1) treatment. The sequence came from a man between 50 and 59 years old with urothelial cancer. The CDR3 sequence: CASSSRGTPSTDTQYF. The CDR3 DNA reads TGTGCCAGCAGTTCTAGGGGGACCCCTAGCACAGATACGCAGTATTTT.